These T cell receptor beta chains were read from a single sample in a study of T cell clonotyping in hematopoietic cell transplantation. Measured with immunoSEQ multiplex PCR; TCRdb has only the in-frame clones, and not every one. The table lists 10,000 to 11,000 clones, 40% to 65% of them singletons. The source material was peripheral blood mononuclear cells, sampled 100 days after allogeneic stem cell transplant. These receptors originate from a female patient aged 45-65 years who had an allogeneic stem cell transplant from an unrelated donor, so the T cells may come from the graft donor. Some clones in this sample may be carry-over from other donors' samples. The CDR3 runs from the conserved cysteine through the conserved F or W.

J gene	V gene	CDR3 protein
TRBJ1-2	TRBV30	CAQNRDSGPGVNYGYTF
TRBJ2-7	TRBV5-1	CASSWGTSGTYSYEQYF
TRBJ2-7	TRBV14	CASSQVQGEQYF
TRBJ2-7	TRBV30	CAWSVSSGGYEQYF
TRBJ1-6	TRBV30	CAWSVVSSPLHF
TRBJ2-6	TRBV7-9	CASRKANVLTF
TRBJ2-1	TRBV19	CASSMQGPDNEQFF
TRBJ2-1	TRBV19	CASRIRTSGIYEQFF
TRBJ2-7	TRBV30	CAWSGGGGEQYF
TRBJ2-3	TRBV7-2	CASGSSGRPSTDTQYF
TRBJ2-1	TRBV7-9	CASSFIDNEQFF
TRBJ1-5	TRBV30	CAWGSNQPQHF
TRBJ2-7	TRBV30	CAWSRRGPGEQYF
TRBJ2-1	TRBV29-1	CSVEHNEQFF
TRBJ1-2	TRBV6-1	CASSAESYGYTF
TRBJ1-5	TRBV5-6	CASSLGAGGGNQPQHF
TRBJ1-5	TRBV30	CAWSGGGNQPQHF
TRBJ2-5	TRBV2	CASMGEETQYF
TRBJ1-2	TRBV9	CASSTQGRYGYTF
TRBJ1-5	TRBV19	CASSEGNQPQHF